This T cell receptor beta chain was obtained from a study of cytomegalovirus exposure and HLA in healthy donors. Whole-study results and caveats: Excluded were some V segments that proved indistinguishable, including TRBV6-2 and TRBV6-3. Cytomegalovirus association was assigned to about 150 TCR beta chains.

Concerning this clone: Its antigen is currently unknown.

The CDR3 runs to 16 residues. In germline, CDR1 is SGHTA, CDR2 FQGNSA. After removal of 5 bases from V and 2 bases from J, the junction contained 10 bases not matched to a gene. The PCR ran on 60 Vbeta and 13 Jbeta primers. Sequencing used immunoSEQ multiplex PCR; TCRdb keeps in-frame clones, though not all of them. Of about 94,000 clones listed, around two thirds were seen once; the top ten hold about 3.8%. The sequence came from a man aged 30-40 years in good health and CMV-seronegative. Sequencing was performed on PBMCs. The chain joins TRBV7-2 to TRBJ1-1; TRBD1 aligns across 8 bases. CDR3 DNA: TGTGCCAGCAGCATGACAGGGGCGGTAGGTAACACTGAAGCTTTCTTT. It translates to CASSMTGAVGNTEAFF.